The sequence of this T cell receptor (beta chain) was determined in a study of blood T cell repertoires in COVID-19. The data were produced by immunoSEQ multiplex PCR, yet TCRdb's version contains in-frame clones alone and is incomplete. The profile shows roughly 340,000 clones, around nine tenths of them singletons. One Seattle source followed patients from active infection through their disease course. V lost 11 bases to trimming and J lost 3 bases; unmatched junction nucleotides: 13. This CDR3 region has 15 residues. Material: peripheral blood. The V gene is TRBV23-1, the J gene TRBJ1-5, with TRBD1 matching 7 bases. TRBV23-1 is flagged as an ORF with uncertain function. This sequence originates from a woman aged 70-85 years with COVID-19, enrolled during active disease. The CDR3 DNA reads TGCGCCTGTCGGACAGGCGGGGATAACAATCAGCCCCAGCATTTT. Translating gives CACRTGGDNNQPQHF.